A single sample gave rise to the 27 T cell receptor beta chains below, sequenced in a study of CD8+CD57+ T cells in acquired aplastic anemia. Flow cytometry had shown expanded CD8+CD57+ cells in the patients chosen for sequencing. According to the study, genomic DNA was the template for TCR beta VDJ and CDR3 profiling. One entry per CDR3 protein, called by TCRdb with MiXCR from the reads. The table has 200,000 to 250,000 distinct CDR3 sequences, less than 75% seen once; the top ten hold roughly 61%. Specimen: sorted CD4+, CD8+, or CD8+CD57+ T cells (not recorded which) from PBMCs. Receptors were obtained from a human donor with aplastic anemia.

This chain uses TRBV5-1 with TRBJ2-4; tentatively, D is TRBD1 (7 bases). This CDR3 has 16 residues. Germline V gives CDR1 SGHRS, CDR2 YFSETQ. Trimming pared 0 bases from V and 8 bases from J, leaving 18 bases between. This chain's CDR3 is CASSLGTNRGMDIQYF. The CDR3 DNA follows: TGCGCCAGCAGCTTGGGGACTAACAGGGGTATGGACATTCAGTACTTC.

This clonotype was seen many times. The genes are TRBV6-5 and TRBJ2-3; TRBD1 matches 8 bases. Germline V gene sequence: CDR1 MNHEY, CDR2 SVGAGI. V was clipped by 0 bases and J by 4 bases; unmatched bases: 3. The CDR3 contains 15 residues. As DNA, the CDR3 is TGTGCCAGCAGTTACTCGAAACAGGGGGCAGATACGCAGTATTTT. This codes for CASSYSKQGADTQYF.

This clonotype was recorded a few times. This chain uses TRBV15 with TRBJ1-4, with D hard to call. Trimming stripped 4 bases from V and 5 bases from J, with 8 bases between. CDR1 LNHNV and CDR2 YYDKDF come from the germline V gene (reference sequence). The CDR3 length is 13 residues. The CDR3 spells CATSMNHNEKLFF. The DNA for the CDR3 is TGTGCCACCAGCATGAACCACAATGAAAAACTGTTTTTT.

The chain has TRBV10-3 and TRBJ1-2, with 7 bases lining up with TRBD1. Germline lookup yields CDR1 ENHRY and CDR2 SYGVKD. V gave up 2 bases and J gave up 3 bases; unmatched junction bases: 6. The CDR3 has 15 amino acids. The CDR3 DNA reads TGTGCCATCAGTGAGCTGCAGGGGGAGGACTATGGCTACACCTTC. It translates to CAISELQGEDYGYTF.

The CDR3 coding sequence is TGTGCCAGCAGTGATAGGGGTGTGTTTAGCTCCTACGAGCAGTACTTC. Protein sequence: CASSDRGVFSSYEQYF. This chain joins TRBV6-1 and TRBJ2-7, with D possibly being TRBD1 (5 bases). The germline V and J ends were trimmed by 3 bases and 0 bases, with 15 bases remaining between them. Germline values: CDR1 MNHNS, CDR2 SASEGT. This CDR3 contains 16 residues.

This clonotype has a handful of counts. The rearrangement uses TRBV20-1 and TRBJ2-7, with TRBD2 as a possible D gene (6 bases). The CDR3 extends over 11 amino acids. V was trimmed by 5 bases and J by 7 bases, leaving 12 bases between them. Germline CDR1 and CDR2: DFQATT and SNEGSKA (reference sequence). In DNA, the CDR3 is TGCAGTGCTCCCAATGGGAGGGAGCAGTACTTC. As protein: CSAPNGREQYF.

The chain combines TRBV20-1 with TRBJ2-3; possibly TRBD2 for D (7 bases). CDR1 and CDR2 from the germline V gene are DFQATT and SNEGSKA (reference sequence). The CDR3 totals 14 residues. V lost 7 bases to trimming and J lost 2 bases, with 16 bases between them. CDR3 in amino acids: CSGLTGGHTDTQYF. CDR3 coding DNA: TGCAGTGGCCTTACGGGGGGACACACAGATACGCAGTATTTT.

The CDR3 nucleotides are TGTGCCATCAGTGAGTCGACTCGGGGACCTTCACCCCTCCACTTT. Amino acid sequence: CAISESTRGPSPLHF. The V and J genes are TRBV10-3 and TRBJ1-6; tentatively, D is TRBD1 (5 bases). This CDR3 contains 15 residues. V was cut by 0 bases and J by 9 bases, with 12 bases left in between. CDR1 ENHRY and CDR2 SYGVKD come from the germline V gene.

For this clonotype: A read error may account for a junction end that differs from germline. V gene TRBV29-1 combines with J gene TRBJ2-3; 7 bases are shared with TRBD2. The CDR3 sequence is 11 residues long. Germline assignment: CDR1 SQVTM and CDR2 ANQGSEA. The CDR3 region is CGGGVADTQYF. Written as DNA, the CDR3 is TGTGGTGGGGGGGTAGCAGATACGCAGTATTTT.

This clonotype came up many times. The chain uses TRBV6-5 and TRBJ2-1; 7 bases fit TRBD2. J lost 5 bases, V lost 4 bases, and 2 bases had no gene match. Germline V gene sequence: CDR1 MNHEY, CDR2 SVGAGI. The CDR3 covers 13 residues. Here the CDR3 DNA reads TGTGCCAGCAGTTTGACTAGCCACAATGAGCAGTTCTTC. This sequence encodes CASSLTSHNEQFF.

The V gene is TRBV5-6, the J gene TRBJ1-1, with no clear D. The V and J ends lost 4 bases and 0 bases respectively, with 10 bases between them. The germline gives CDR1 SGHDT, CDR2 YYEEEE. The CDR3 contains 14 residues. The CDR3 here is CASSRIQLNTEAFF. CDR3 nucleotides: TGTGCCAGCAGCCGAATACAATTGAACACTGAAGCTTTCTTT. Using reference TRBV5-6 and TRBJ1-1 for the parts outside the CDR3, the full variable domain is DAGVTQSPTHLIKTRGQQVTLRCSPKSGHDTVSWYQQALGQGPQFIFQYYEEEERQRGNFPDRFSGHQFPNYSSELNVNALLLGDSALYLCASSRIQLNTEAFFGQGTRLTVV.

This clonotype was found many times. This rearrangement joins TRBV15 to TRBJ1-5, with 9 bases matching TRBD1. Germline-derived CDR1 and CDR2 are LNHNV and YYDKDF (reference sequence). Unmatched junction bases numbered 2, after V lost 1 base and J lost 4 bases. The CDR3 totals 15 residues. In nucleotides, the CDR3 is TGTGCCACCAGCAGAGTGACAGGGGGGAATCAGCCCCAGCATTTT. Translation: CATSRVTGGNQPQHF.

The chain recombines TRBV25-1 with TRBJ2-3, with 9 bases aligning to TRBD1. After removal of 6 bases from V and 3 bases from J, the junction contained 4 bases not matched to a gene. Germline lookup yields CDR1 MGHDK and CDR2 SYGVNS. The CDR3 contains 14 residues. CDR3 sequence: CASRGQGKTDTQYF. The CDR3, as DNA: TGTGCCAGCAGGGGACAGGGAAAGACAGATACGCAGTATTTT. Complete variable domain (other parts from reference TRBV25-1 and TRBJ2-3): EADIYQTPRYLVIGTGKKITLECSQTMGHDKMYWYQQDPGMELHLIHYSYGVNSTEKGDLSSESTVSRIRTEHFPLTLESARPSHTSQYLCASRGQGKTDTQYFGPGTRLTVL.

This clonotype was recorded a few times. The chain employs TRBV7-9 and TRBJ1-1, with 7 bases aligning to TRBD1. The V segment lost 5 bases and the J segment 0 bases; nucleotides outside the gene matches: 6. Germline CDR1 and CDR2: SEHNR and FQNEAQ (reference sequence). CDR3 length: 15 residues. DNA for the CDR3: TGTGCCAGCAGCCCCCGACAGGGTATGAACACTGAAGCTTTCTTT. Amino acids: CASSPRQGMNTEAFF.

In regard to this clonotype: One end of the junction varies from germline; a read error may be responsible. The chain employs TRBV6-1 and TRBJ1-1; D remains unclear. Germline CDR1 MNHNS, CDR2 SASEGT. The CDR3 loop spans 12 amino acids. CDR3 nucleotides: TGTGCCAGCAGTCAAGCGGGCACTGAAGCTTTCTTT. Translation gives CASSQAGTEAFF.

Note on this clonotype: The germline gene is not matched at one end of the junction; a read error may be the cause. The CDR3 nucleotides are TGTGCCAGCAGCGTAGGGTCAGGGGGCGGTATCGATACGCAGCTTTTT. This gives the protein CASSVGSGGGIDTQLF. The chain has TRBV9 and TRBJ2-3; 8 bases line up with TRBD1. The CDR3 contains 16 residues. The germline CDR1 and CDR2 sequences are SGDLS and YYNGEE.

This clonotype was seen at least ten times. The chain is built from TRBV5-8 and TRBJ2-2, with D tentatively TRBD2 (6 bases). Germline CDR1 is SGHTS and CDR2 is YDEGEE. The CDR3 has 14 amino acids. The V gene lost 2 bases and the J gene lost 4 bases, with 9 bases spanning the gap. The CDR3 DNA reads as TGTGCCAGCAGCTTTATGGGGGGCACCGGGGAGCTGTTTTTT. Amino acid sequence: CASSFMGGTGELFF.

Remarks on this clonotype: A read error may account for a junction end that differs from germline. The CDR3 is CASSLETGTGTDTQYF. CDR3 nucleotides: TGTGCTAGCAGCTTAGAAACCGGGACAGGGACAGATACGCAGTATTTT. The chain links TRBV7-7 to TRBJ2-3; 9 bases line up with TRBD1. CDR1 and CDR2 (germline): SSHAT, FNYEAQ (reference sequence). The CDR3 runs to 16 residues.

This sequence joins TRBV4-2 and TRBJ2-1; D unclear. Germline-derived CDR1 and CDR2 are LGHNA and YNFKEQ. The CDR3 consists of 13 residues. Between the trimmed V and J ends, which lost 4 bases and 6 bases, there was a span of 10 bases. CDR3 in DNA: TGTGCCAGCAGCCTCTCCCAGGTCAATGAGCAGTTCTTC. Amino acid sequence: CASSLSQVNEQFF.

The rearrangement links TRBV15 to TRBJ1-6, with D perhaps TRBD1 (6 bases). Trimming shortened V by 1 base and J by 8 bases, and 9 bases separated the two germline ends. Germline assignment: CDR1 LNHNV and CDR2 YYDKDF (reference sequence). There are 14 residues in the CDR3. The CDR3 DNA reads TGTGCCACCAGCAGAGGGGGGCAGGATTCACCCCTCCACTTT. Amino acid sequence: CATSRGGQDSPLHF.

This sequence joins TRBV30 and TRBJ2-1; no clear D gene. In germline, CDR1 is GTSNPN, CDR2 SVGIG (reference sequence). Between the trimmed V and J ends, which lost 0 bases and 0 bases, there was a span of 12 bases. The CDR3 is made up of 16 amino acids. Here the CDR3 DNA reads TGTGCCTGGAGTGTCGGGCCAGCTAGCTCCTACAATGAGCAGTTCTTC. Translated: CAWSVGPASSYNEQFF.

V is TRBV9 and J is TRBJ2-5, with 8 bases lining up with TRBD2. J was trimmed by 4 bases and V by 5 bases; bases with no gene match: 22. CDR3 length equals 19 residues. Germline-derived CDR1 and CDR2 are SGDLS and YYNGEE. This CDR3 is CASRPGGASTDTMAETQYF. The CDR3 DNA sequence: TGTGCCAGCAGGCCCGGGGGGGCGAGCACAGATACAATGGCAGAGACCCAGTACTTC.

This sequence joins TRBV7-2 and TRBJ2-1; 8 bases match TRBD1. CDR1 SGHTA and CDR2 FQGNSA come from the germline V gene. V lost 8 bases and J lost 10; bases outside the gene matches: 16. The CDR3 is 15 residues long. The CDR3 here is CASVLSLRGREEQFF. The CDR3 DNA reads TGTGCCAGCGTGTTGAGCCTCAGGGGGCGAGAAGAGCAGTTCTTC.

V and J are TRBV6-1 and TRBJ2-7, with D possibly being TRBD1 (5 bases). Trimming shortened V by 5 bases and J by 0 bases, and 11 bases separated the two germline ends. Germline CDR1 reads MNHNS; CDR2 reads SASEGT. The CDR3 extends over 14 amino acids. The CDR3 DNA is TGTGCCAGCAGTAGTGGGGCCCCCTCCTACGAGCAGTACTTC. Its translation is CASSSGAPSYEQYF.

This clonotype was seen more than once but under ten times. This sequence joins TRBV20-1 and TRBJ2-7; maybe TRBD1 (5 bases). Trimming left V 3 bases short and J 0 bases short, with 15 bases between. This CDR3 is built from 15 residues. Germline CDR1 and CDR2: DFQATT and SNEGSKA (reference sequence). Here the CDR3 DNA reads TGCAGTGCTAGCCGGAGCAGGGTCAGCTCCTACGAGCAGTACTTC. Translating gives CSASRSRVSSYEQYF.

The chain carries TRBV2 and TRBJ1-1, with D hard to call. This CDR3 has 13 residues. Germline-derived CDR1 and CDR2 are SNHLY and FYNNEI. V gave up 1 base and J gave up 5 bases, with 8 bases separating them. DNA for the CDR3: TGTGCCAGCAGTGAAGACTGGGATACTGAAGCTTTCTTT. This codes for CASSEDWDTEAFF.

This chain joins TRBV2 and TRBJ1-1; weak D call: TRBD1 (6 bases). The V gene lost 4 bases and the J gene lost 5 bases, with 20 bases spanning the gap. Germline V gene lookup returns CDR1 SNHLY and CDR2 FYNNEI. The CDR3 spans 16 residues. CDR3 DNA sequence: TGTGCCAGCAGTGCTGTACAGGGCTTTGCGTATACTGAAGCTTTCTTT. This gives the protein CASSAVQGFAYTEAFF.